This T cell receptor (beta chain) was sequenced for a study of cytomegalovirus exposure and HLA in healthy donors. Overall study results and limits: Most TCR beta V segments were productive about 90% or about 30% of the time in an earlier analysis. In vitro checks showed that a few CMV-associated chains really do target CMV antigens. The availability of immune exposure information extended only to CMV serostatus. It was shown in a later analysis that HLA-associated TCR beta chains were more clonally expanded than other, equally common chains.

13 Jbeta primers and 60 Vbeta primers were used for the PCR. Sequenced by immunoSEQ multiplex PCR; TCRdb stores in-frame clones only, minus some. Altogether roughly 82,000 clones are present, about 74% being singletons, with the ten largest covering approximately 5.7%. Points on this clone: The antigen is unknown.

Trimming stripped 3 bases from V and 0 bases from J, with 9 bases between. The CDR3 has 15 amino acids. The germline CDR1 and CDR2 sequences are SGHRS and YFSETQ. The receptor was isolated from a woman between 45 and 60 years old in good health and CMV-seropositive. This rearrangement joins TRBV5-1 to TRBJ2-2, with D possibly matching TRBD2 (6 bases). The sequenced sample consisted of PBMCs. The CDR3 DNA reads as TGCGCCAGCAGCTCAGCGGGTACGAACACCGGGGAGCTGTTTTTT. Amino acids: CASSSAGTNTGELFF.